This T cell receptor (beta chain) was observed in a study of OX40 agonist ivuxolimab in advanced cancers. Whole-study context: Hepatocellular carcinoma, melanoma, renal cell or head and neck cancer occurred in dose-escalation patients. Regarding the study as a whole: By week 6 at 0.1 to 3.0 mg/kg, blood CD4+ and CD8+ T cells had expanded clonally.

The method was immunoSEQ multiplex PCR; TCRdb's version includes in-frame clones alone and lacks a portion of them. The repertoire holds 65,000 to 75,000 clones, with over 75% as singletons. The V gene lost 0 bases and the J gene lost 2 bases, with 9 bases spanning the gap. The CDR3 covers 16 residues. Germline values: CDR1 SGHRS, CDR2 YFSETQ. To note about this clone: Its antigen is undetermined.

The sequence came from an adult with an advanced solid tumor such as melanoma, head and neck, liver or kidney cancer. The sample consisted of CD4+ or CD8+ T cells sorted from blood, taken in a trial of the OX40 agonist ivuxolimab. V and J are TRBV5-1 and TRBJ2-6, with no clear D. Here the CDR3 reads CASSLGSLPGANVLTF. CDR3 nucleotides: TGCGCCAGCAGCTTGGGTAGCCTGCCTGGGGCCAACGTCCTGACTTTC.